The clone carrying this T cell receptor (beta chain) was counted between two and nine times. Its antigen is undetermined. This sample was taken from a study of beta chain features in type 1 diabetes. Notes on the study in general: For type 1 diabetes patients, VDJ junctions showed fewer insertions and more deletions. Significant though moderate, a shortening of TCRB CDR3s appeared in all four CD4+ subsets of Type 1 diabetes patients. Patients' naive, central memory and Treg TCRB repertoires seemed closer to one another than those of healthy donors.

Every isolated RNA sample was fully reverse transcribed, so sequencing captured expressed TCRB transcripts. Assay used: immunoSEQ multiplex PCR; TCRdb lists only in-frame clones, some missing. Found here are approximately 17,000 clones, less than 85% of them singletons; the top ten hold about 0.79%. CDR1 SGHRS and CDR2 YFSETQ come from the germline V gene. The V segment lost 2 bases and the J segment 5 bases; nucleotides outside the gene matches: 3. This CDR3 has 15 amino acids. This receptor was identified in a man aged 25 to 40 with type 1 diabetes. This chain joins TRBV5-1 and TRBJ2-7; 14 positions match TRBD2. The sample taken for sequencing was stem cell memory CD4+ T cells from blood. In DNA form, the CDR3 reads TGCGCCAGCAGCTTTGGGACTAGCGGGGGTAACGAGCAGTACTTC. Protein: CASSFGTSGGNEQYF. Supplemented by reference TRBV5-1 and TRBJ2-7, the full variable domain reads KAGVTQTPRYLIKTRGQQVTLSCSPISGHRSVSWYQQTPGQGLQFLFEYFSETQRNKGNFPGRFSGRQFSNSRSEMNVSTLELGDSALYLCASSFGTSGGNEQYFGPGTRLTVT.